This TCR beta chain emerged from a study of cytomegalovirus exposure and HLA in healthy donors. Study-level points and caveats: Roughly 170 TCR beta chains were listed as cytomegalovirus-associated. Later analysis revealed greater clonal expansion in HLA-associated TCR beta chains than in equally common others. Reportedly, diagnosis of cytomegalovirus status by the classifier showed high specificity and sensitivity.

This PCR relied on a set of 60 Vbeta primers and 13 Jbeta primers. Assay: immunoSEQ multiplex PCR; the TCRdb copy retains only in-frame clones and omits some. This sample lists roughly 34,000 clones; its ten largest clones have under 4.5%. Likely unrecorded immune exposures existed in these nominally healthy donors. Its frequency marks this clone as medium-sized. The target antigen is unknown. Sequencing was done on a sample of PBMCs. The receptor's source is a man aged 35-49 years in good health and CMV-seronegative.

CDR3 amino acids: CASSIYGRGPAAFF. The CDR3 nucleotides are TGTGCCAGTAGTATCTATGGCAGGGGGCCCGCAGCTTTCTTT. The chain has TRBV19 and TRBJ1-1, with 8 bases aligning to TRBD1. Germline CDR1 is LNHDA and CDR2 is SQIVND (reference sequence). The CDR3 is 14 residues long. With V trimmed by 3 bases and J by 10 bases, 10 bases remained unmatched.